This TCR beta chain was recorded in a study of beta chain features in type 1 diabetes (dated by TCRdb to the late 2010s). Concerning the study at large: Patients and healthy donors did not differ in mean age, gender distribution, total cell number or subset yield. A total of some 110 million sorted cells were examined across all samples, and a strong correlation was observed between cell number per subset and RNA yield. The study compared TCRB repertoires of sorted circulating CD4+ T cell subsets between recently diagnosed type 1 diabetes patients and matched healthy donors. Whereas all 30 or so donors provided naive and central memory subsets, regulatory and stem cell-like memory subsets were isolated from just 8 patients and roughly 8 healthy donors.

Paper-wide results and their limitations: Naive, central memory and regulatory TCRB repertoires appeared to be more alike among patients than among healthy donors. Fewer insertions and more nucleotide deletions at VDJ recombination sites were observed in patients with type 1 diabetes, implying thymic rearrangement abnormalities. PCR may preferentially amplify shorter templates, but because patient and control samples were amplified and corrected together, any resulting skew would affect both groups equally. Because cDNA was sequenced instead of genomic DNA, highly expressing activated cells could be over-represented, though the groups showed no difference in activation or CD3 levels. Only small numbers of individuals were included in the HLA sub-analyses, which left unresolved whether HLA type had any influence on TCRB rearrangement. Type 1 diabetes patients showed a moderate but significant shortening of TCRB CDR3 length in all four CD4+ subsets.

All of the isolated RNA was reverse transcribed with the High Capacity cDNA Reverse Transcription Kit, so expressed TCRB transcripts were sequenced. Deep immunoSEQ sequencing was applied to naive, central memory and regulatory T cell samples, giving an average of roughly 3.6 million total reads per sample. Sorted cells were lysed in RLT buffer, and RNA was extracted using DNase-treated RNeasy Micro or Mini kits according to cell number. To prevent cross-contamination, every cell subset was processed on its own, while patient and healthy donor samples were processed together. The immunoSEQ multiplex PCR was used to amplify TCRB sequences from cDNA, yielding 87-bp fragments that span the CDR3 region. Sequencing of the amplicons was performed on the Illumina HiSeq platform. The original methods were these. Synthetic template baselines were used to correct PCR bias computationally, reads within Hamming distance 2 were collapsed, and singletons that could not be merged were discarded. Reads were aligned to IMGT to assign V, D and J genes, CDR3 length, and insertions or deletions at six rearrangement sites. Within each subset, clonotype counts were normalized to sorted cell number, and only after that were true diversity and Gini coefficients computed with the tcR R package. The overlap coefficient, calculated on TCRB nucleotide sequences, was used to quantify repertoire sharing. TCRdb took this table from immuneACCESS and kept in-frame rearrangements with V and J called. Such tables lack part of the clones; where checked against another copy, unresolved V genes explain under half of the gap, and the rest is unexplained. The V and J calls and clone size were taken over from that table, and D and trimming were inferred from the DNA. The sample includes approximately 170,000 clones, with around 8% observed a single time. Around 0.9% of the sample is in the top ten clones.

This clone showed up just a few times. Its antigen has not been determined. No much larger clone is present one base from it, and per-base qualities are unavailable. From each donor, a single peripheral blood sample of approximately 120 mL on average was drawn into heparinised tubes. A BD FACSAria II was used to sort naive, central memory, regulatory and stem cell-like memory CD4+ T cells with a panel that included CD45RO, CCR7, CD25, CD127, CD95 and CD27. Purity was above 98% for every sorted population. PBMCs were isolated right away by Lymphoprep density gradient centrifugation and were stained directly, without culture. So that batch effects would be minimized, each experiment stained and sorted samples in pairs, pairing one healthy donor with one patient. The germline V gene provides CDR1 MDHEN and CDR2 SYDVKM. V is shortened by 7 bases, J by 5 bases, and the region joining them spans 14 bases. Reading from cysteine to phenylalanine, the CDR3 counts 14 amino acids. The DNA shown is the 42-base CDR3, in frame from base 1.

The sequencing input was central memory CD4+ T cells from blood. Here the chain combines TRBV28 and TRBJ2-2, with a weak D call of TRBD1 (5 bases match). The sequence was collected from a woman between 40 and 55 years old with type 1 diabetes. The DNA sequence follows: TGTGCCAGCAATGCAGGGATAAGGACCGGGGAGCTGTTTTTT. This encodes CASNAGIRTGELFF.